The present T cell receptor (beta chain) was sequenced within a study of monozygotic twins with inflammatory bowel disease. Study-wide points: No single strong signal or clonotype associated with IBD was supported.

Researchers used approximately 3,500 ng of total RNA for each TCR library. TCRdb reanalyzed the 5' RACE reads and collapses them to one entry per CDR3 protein, without DNA. The repertoire table contains about 210,000 distinct CDR3 sequences. For every donor, one blood sample of approximately 2.5 ml was drawn. Germline V CDR1 and CDR2: SGHDT, YYEEEE. This CDR3 is 18 amino acids long. About this clonotype itself: Its antigen is undetermined.

Sequencing was carried out using blood. This chain joins TRBV5-6 and TRBJ1-1; the TCRdb D gene call, TRBD1, has no DNA to confirm it. The receptor's source is a human donor with ulcerative colitis or Crohn's disease, or a healthy co-twin of an affected twin (not recorded which). The CDR3 protein is CASSPNPVGYVRNTEAFF.